The subject of this entry is one T cell receptor (beta chain). This clone occurred once. Its recognized antigen is unknown. No much larger clone exists at a distance of one base, and base qualities are not known. Collaborating institutions collected whole blood in K2EDTA tubes following their own protocols. For TCRbeta analysis, collaborator samples were shipped as frozen whole blood, as isolated PBMCs, or as DNA extracted from either sample type. TCRbeta CDR3 regions were amplified from genomic DNA using the immunoSEQ Assay, a bias-controlled multiplex PCR. Concerning the study's data processing: Nucleated cell counts per sample were estimated from amplification of reference gene primers within the assay. To quantify the absolute abundance of each unique TCRbeta CDR3 rearrangement, sequence reads were collapsed and filtered. Productive Simpson clonality was computed per sample as the square root of Simpson's diversity index over productive rearrangements. This immuneACCESS table, as held by TCRdb, lists in-frame sequences with V and J called but not all clones. Of the missing ones, under half trace to an unresolved V gene in checked studies; the others have no known cause. V and J calls and clone size come straight from that table; D and trimming were deduced from the DNA. The sample contains some 74,000 clones, roughly 85% of them found a single time. The ten largest clonotypes hold about 20% of the sample.

The data were taken from a study of blood T cell repertoires in COVID-19 (dated by TCRdb to 2020 to 2022). Study-wide context: Collaborator samples came from the United States, Italy and Spain and covered acute and convalescent phases of COVID-19. The material from the prospective study consisted of cDNA or gDNA derived from T cells, B-cell-depleted T cells, or PBMCs. Deeply sampled blood TCRbeta repertoires from subjects exposed to, actively infected with, or recovered from COVID-19 were included in the dataset. The repertoires were released in a freely available public database intended as a resource for research on the immune response to SARS-CoV-2. The samples were drawn from two sources: the first 160 participants of the ongoing ImmuneRACE study, and 1,200 or so subjects contributed by 6 global collaborators. A de-identified subject ID, COVID-19 status, age in years and sex were almost always included in the sample metadata. HLA class I and class II types, where available, came from metadata supplied by the sample provider rather than from assay-based typing.

From cysteine to phenylalanine, the CDR3 is 14 amino acids long. This entry keeps only the CDR3 DNA: 42 bases, framed from base 1. Trimming leaves V shorter by 7 bases and J shorter by 1 base, with the junction holding 4 bases beyond the gene matches. Based on the germline V gene, the CDR1 and CDR2 sequences are SNHLY and FYNNEI. Here is what the overall study found, with its caveats: The quantity of clinical and demographic metadata differed by source and by participant and was supplied without curation.

The sample comprised peripheral blood. In this chain, TRBV2 is recombined with TRBJ1-3, and 7 bases in between align with TRBD1. This TCR came from a woman older than 75 with acute or convalescent COVID-19. The DNA reads TGTGCCAGCACCCGGGACAGTTCTGGAAACACCATATATTTT. Protein translation: CASTRDSSGNTIYF.